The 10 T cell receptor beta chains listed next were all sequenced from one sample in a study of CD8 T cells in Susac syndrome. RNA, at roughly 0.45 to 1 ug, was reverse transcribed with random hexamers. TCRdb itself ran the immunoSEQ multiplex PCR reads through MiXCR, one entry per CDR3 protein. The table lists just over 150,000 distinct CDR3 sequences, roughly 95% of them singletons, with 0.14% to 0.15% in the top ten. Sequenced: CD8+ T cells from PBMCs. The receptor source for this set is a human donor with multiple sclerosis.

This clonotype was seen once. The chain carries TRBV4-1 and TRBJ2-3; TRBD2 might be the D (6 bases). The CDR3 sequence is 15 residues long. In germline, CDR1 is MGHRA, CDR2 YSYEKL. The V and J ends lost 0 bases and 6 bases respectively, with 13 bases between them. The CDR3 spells CASSQDPGVPDTQYF. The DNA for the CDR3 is TGCGCCAGCAGCCAAGATCCGGGGGTCCCGGATACGCAGTATTTT.

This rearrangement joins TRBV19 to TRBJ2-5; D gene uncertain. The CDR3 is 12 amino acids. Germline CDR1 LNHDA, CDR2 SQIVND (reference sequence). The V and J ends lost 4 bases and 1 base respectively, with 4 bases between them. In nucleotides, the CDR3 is TGTGCCAGTAGTAGCAGCCAAGAGACCCAGTACTTC. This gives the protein CASSSSQETQYF.

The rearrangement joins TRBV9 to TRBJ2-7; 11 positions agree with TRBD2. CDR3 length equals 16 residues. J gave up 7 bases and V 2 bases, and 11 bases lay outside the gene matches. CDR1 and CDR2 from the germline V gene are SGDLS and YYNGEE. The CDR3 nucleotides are TGTGCCAGCAGCGTCGGGGGAACTAGCGGGGGAAGTGAGCAGTACTTC. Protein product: CASSVGGTSGGSEQYF.

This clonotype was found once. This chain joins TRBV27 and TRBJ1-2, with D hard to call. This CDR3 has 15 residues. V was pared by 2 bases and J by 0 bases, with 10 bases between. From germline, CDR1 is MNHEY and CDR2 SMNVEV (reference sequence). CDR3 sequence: CASSLRPDSNYGYTF. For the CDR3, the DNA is TGTGCCAGCAGTTTACGGCCAGATTCTAACTATGGCTACACCTTC.

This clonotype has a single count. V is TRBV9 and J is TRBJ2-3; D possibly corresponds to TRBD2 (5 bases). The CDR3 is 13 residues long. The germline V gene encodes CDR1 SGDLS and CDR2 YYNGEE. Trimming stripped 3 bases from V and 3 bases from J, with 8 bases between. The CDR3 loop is CASSELDTDTQYF. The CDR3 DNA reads TGTGCCAGCAGCGAACTAGATACAGATACGCAGTATTTT.

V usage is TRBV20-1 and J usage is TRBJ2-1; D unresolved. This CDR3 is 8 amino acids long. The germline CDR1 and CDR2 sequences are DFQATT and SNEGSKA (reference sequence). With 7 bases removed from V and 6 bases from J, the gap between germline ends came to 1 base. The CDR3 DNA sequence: TGCAGTGTCAATGAGCAGTTCTTC. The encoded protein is CSVNEQFF.

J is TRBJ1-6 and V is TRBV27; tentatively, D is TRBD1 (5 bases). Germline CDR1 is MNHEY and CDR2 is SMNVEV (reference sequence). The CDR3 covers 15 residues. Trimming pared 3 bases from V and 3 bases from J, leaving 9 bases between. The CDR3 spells CASSFRDLYNSPLHF. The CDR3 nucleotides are TGTGCCAGCAGTTTCAGGGACCTCTATAATTCACCCCTCCACTTT.

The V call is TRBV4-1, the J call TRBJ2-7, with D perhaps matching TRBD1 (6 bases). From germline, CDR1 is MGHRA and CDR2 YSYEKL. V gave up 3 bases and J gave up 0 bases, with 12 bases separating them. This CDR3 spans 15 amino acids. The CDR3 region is CASSHQTGPSYEQYF. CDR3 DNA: TGCGCCAGCAGCCACCAGACAGGACCCTCCTACGAGCAGTACTTC.

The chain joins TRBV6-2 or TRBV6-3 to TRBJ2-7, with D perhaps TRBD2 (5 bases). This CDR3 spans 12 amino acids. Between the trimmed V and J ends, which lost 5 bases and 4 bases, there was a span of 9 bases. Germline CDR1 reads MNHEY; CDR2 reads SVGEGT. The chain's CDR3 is CASSKRGYEQYV. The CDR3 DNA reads TGTGCCAGCAGTAAGAGAGGGTACGAGCAGTACGTC.

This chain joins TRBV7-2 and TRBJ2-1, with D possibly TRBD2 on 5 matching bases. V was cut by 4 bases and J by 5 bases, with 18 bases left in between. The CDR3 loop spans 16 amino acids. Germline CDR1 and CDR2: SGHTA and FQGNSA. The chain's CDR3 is CASSSPSSSGNNEQFF. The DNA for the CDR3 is TGTGCCAGCAGCTCGCCGAGCTCTTCGGGAAACAATGAGCAGTTCTTC.